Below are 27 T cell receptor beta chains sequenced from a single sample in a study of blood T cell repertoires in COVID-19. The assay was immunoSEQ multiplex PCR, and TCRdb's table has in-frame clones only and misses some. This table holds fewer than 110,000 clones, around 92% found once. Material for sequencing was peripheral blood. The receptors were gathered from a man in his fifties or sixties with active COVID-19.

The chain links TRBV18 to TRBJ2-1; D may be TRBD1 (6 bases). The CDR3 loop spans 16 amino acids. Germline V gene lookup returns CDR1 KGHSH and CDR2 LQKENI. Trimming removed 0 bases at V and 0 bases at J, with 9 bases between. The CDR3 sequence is CASSPPQGLSYNEQFF. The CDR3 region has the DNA TGTGCCAGCTCACCACCACAGGGCCTCTCCTACAATGAGCAGTTCTTC.

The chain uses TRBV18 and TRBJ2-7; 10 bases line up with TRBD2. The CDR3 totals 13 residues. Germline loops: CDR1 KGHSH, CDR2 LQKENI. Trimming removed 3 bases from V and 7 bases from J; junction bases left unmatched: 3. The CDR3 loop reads CASSPGLAEEQYF. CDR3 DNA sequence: TGTGCCAGCTCACCCGGACTAGCGGAAGAGCAGTACTTC.

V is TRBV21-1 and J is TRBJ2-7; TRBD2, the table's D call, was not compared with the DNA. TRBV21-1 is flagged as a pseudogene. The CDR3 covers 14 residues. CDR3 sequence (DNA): TGTGCCAGCAGCAAAGAGAGATACCACTACGAGCAGTACTTC. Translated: CASSKERYHYEQYF.

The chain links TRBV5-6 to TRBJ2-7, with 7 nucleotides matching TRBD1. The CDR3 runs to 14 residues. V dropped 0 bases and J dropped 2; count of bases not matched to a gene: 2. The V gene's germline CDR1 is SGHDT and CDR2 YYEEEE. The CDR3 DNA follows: TGTGCCAGCAGCTTGGACAGGGGAGCCTACGAGCAGTACTTC. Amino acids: CASSLDRGAYEQYF.

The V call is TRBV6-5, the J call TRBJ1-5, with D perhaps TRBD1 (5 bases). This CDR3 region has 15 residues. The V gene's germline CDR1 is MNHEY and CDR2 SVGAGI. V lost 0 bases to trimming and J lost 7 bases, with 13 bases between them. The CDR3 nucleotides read TGTGCCAGCAGTTACTCAGGTGGGGCAGGGCAGCCCCAGCATTTT. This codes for CASSYSGGAGQPQHF.

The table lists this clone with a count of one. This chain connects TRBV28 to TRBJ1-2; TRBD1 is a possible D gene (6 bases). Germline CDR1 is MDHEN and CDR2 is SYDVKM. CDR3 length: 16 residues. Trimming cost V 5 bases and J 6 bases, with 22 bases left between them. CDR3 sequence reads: CASSLIPDRMGNGYTF. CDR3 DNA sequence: TGTGCCAGCAGTCTAATCCCGGACAGAATGGGGAATGGCTACACCTTC.

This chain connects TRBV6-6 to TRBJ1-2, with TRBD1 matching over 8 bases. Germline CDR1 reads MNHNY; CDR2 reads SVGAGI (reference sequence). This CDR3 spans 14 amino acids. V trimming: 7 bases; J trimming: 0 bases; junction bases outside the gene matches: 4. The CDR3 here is CASTWTGTNYGYTF. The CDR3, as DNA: TGTGCCAGCACATGGACAGGGACTAACTATGGCTACACCTTC.

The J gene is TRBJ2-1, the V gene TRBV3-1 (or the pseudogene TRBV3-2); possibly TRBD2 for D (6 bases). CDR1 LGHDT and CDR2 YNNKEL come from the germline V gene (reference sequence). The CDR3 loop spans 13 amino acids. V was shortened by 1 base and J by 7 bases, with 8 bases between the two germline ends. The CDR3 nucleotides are TGTGCCAGCAGCCAAGCTCGGGGGAATGAGCAGTTCTTC. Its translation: CASSQARGNEQFF.

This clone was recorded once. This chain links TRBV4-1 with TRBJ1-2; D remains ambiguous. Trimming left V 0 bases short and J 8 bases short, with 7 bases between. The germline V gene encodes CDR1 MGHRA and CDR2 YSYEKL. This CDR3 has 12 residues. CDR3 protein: CASSQDGRGYTF. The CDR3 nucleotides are TGCGCCAGCAGCCAAGATGGGAGGGGCTACACCTTC.

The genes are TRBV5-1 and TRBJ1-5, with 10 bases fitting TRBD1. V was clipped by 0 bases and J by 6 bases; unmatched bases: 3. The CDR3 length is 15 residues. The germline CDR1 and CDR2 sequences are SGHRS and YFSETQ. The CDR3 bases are TGCGCCAGCAGCTTGGCCGGGGACAGGGGTCAGCCCCAGCATTTT. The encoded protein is CASSLAGDRGQPQHF.

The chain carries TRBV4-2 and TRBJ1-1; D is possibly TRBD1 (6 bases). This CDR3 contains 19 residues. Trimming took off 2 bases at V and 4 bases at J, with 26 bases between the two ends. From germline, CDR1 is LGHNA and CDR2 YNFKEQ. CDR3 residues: CASSQRHGGGGADATEAFF. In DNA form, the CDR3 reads TGTGCCAGCAGCCAACGTCACGGGGGCGGGGGTGCGGACGCCACTGAAGCTTTCTTT.

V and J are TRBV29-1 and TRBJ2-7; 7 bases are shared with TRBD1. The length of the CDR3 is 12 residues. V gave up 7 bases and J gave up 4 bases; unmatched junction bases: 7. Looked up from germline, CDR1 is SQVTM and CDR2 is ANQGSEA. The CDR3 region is CSAIRDSYEQYF. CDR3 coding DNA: TGCAGCGCTATCCGGGACAGTTACGAGCAGTACTTC.

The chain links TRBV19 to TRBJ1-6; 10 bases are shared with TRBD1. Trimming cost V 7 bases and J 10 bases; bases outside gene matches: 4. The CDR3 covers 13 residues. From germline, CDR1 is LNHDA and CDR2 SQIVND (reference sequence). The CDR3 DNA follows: TGTGCCAGTAAAGGGACAGGGGAATCACCCCTCCACTTT. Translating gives CASKGTGESPLHF.

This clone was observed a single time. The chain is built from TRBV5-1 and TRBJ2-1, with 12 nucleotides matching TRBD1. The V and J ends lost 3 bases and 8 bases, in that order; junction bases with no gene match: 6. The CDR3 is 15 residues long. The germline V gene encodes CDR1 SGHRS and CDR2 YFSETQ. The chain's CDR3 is CASSWDRGRLDEQFF. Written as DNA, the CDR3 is TGCGCCAGCAGCTGGGACAGGGGGCGCTTGGATGAGCAGTTCTTC. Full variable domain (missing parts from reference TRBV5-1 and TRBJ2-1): KAGVTQTPRYLIKTRGQQVTLSCSPISGHRSVSWYQQTPGQGLQFLFEYFSETQRNKGNFPGRFSGRQFSNSRSEMNVSTLELGDSALYLCASSWDRGRLDEQFFGPGTRLTVL.

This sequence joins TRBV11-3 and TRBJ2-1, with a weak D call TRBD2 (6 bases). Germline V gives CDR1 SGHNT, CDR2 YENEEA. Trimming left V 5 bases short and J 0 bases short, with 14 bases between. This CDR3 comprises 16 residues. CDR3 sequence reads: CASSPSGRGSYNEQFF. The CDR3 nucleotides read TGTGCCAGCAGCCCATCGGGGCGGGGCTCCTACAATGAGCAGTTCTTC.

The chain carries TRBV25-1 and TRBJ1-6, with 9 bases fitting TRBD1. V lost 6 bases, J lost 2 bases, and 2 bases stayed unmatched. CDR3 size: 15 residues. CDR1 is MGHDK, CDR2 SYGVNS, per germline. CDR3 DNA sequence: TGTGCCAGCAGCGGGACAGGGACCTATAATTCACCCCTCCACTTT. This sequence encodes CASSGTGTYNSPLHF.

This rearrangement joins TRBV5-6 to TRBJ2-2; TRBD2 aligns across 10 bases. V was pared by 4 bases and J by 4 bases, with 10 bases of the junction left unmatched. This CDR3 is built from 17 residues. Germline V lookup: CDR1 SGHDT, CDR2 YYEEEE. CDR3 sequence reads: CASSPRSGRAGTGELFF. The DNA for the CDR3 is TGTGCCAGCAGCCCGAGGAGCGGGAGGGCGGGCACCGGGGAGCTGTTTTTT.

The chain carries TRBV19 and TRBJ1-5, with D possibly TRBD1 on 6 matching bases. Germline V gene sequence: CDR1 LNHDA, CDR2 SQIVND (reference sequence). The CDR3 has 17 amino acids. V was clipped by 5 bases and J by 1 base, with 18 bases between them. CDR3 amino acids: CASSALQGTGSNQPQHF. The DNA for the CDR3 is TGTGCCAGTAGTGCGTTACAGGGTACAGGGAGCAATCAGCCCCAGCATTTT.

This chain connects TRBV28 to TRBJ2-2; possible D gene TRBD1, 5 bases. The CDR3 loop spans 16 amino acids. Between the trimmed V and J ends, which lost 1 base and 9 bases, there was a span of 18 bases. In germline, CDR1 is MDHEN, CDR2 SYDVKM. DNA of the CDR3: TGTGCCAGCAGTTTATATGGGGCTCCCGAGACACGGGAGCTGTTTTTT. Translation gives CASSLYGAPETRELFF.

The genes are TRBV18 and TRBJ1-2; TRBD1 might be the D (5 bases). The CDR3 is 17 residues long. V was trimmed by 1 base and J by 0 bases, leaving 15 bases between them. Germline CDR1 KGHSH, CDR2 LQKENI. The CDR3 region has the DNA TGTGCCAGCTCACCACTCACAGCAGGACAAACTAACTATGGCTACACCTTC. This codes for CASSPLTAGQTNYGYTF.

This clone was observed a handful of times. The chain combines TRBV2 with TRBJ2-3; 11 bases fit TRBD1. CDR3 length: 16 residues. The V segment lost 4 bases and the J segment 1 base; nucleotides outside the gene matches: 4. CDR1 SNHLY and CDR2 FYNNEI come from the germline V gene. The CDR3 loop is CASSVGTGGRTDTQYF. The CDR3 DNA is TGTGCCAGCAGTGTCGGGACAGGGGGGCGCACAGATACGCAGTATTTT.

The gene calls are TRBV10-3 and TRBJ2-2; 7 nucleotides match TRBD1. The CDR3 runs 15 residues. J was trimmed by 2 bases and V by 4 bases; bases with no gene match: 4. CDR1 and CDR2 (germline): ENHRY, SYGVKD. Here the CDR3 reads CAISGQGDNTGELFF. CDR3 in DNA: TGTGCCATCAGTGGACAGGGCGATAACACCGGGGAGCTGTTTTTT.

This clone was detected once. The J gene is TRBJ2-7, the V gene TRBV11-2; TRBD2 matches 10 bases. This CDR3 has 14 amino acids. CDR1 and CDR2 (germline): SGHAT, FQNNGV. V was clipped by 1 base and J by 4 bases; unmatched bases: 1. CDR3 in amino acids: CASSLASGGYEQYF. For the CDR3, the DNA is TGTGCCAGCAGCTTAGCTAGCGGGGGATACGAGCAGTACTTC. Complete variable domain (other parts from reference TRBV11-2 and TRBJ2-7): EAGVAQSPRYKIIEKRQSVAFWCNPISGHATLYWYQQILGQGPKLLIQFQNNGVVDDSQLPKDRFSAERLKGVDSTLKIQPAKLEDSAVYLCASSLASGGYEQYFGPGTRLTVT.

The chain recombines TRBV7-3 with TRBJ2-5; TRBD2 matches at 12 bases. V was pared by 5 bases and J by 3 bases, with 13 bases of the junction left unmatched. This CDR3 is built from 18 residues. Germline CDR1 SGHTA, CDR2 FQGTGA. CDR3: CASSPFVASGREKETQYF. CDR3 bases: TGTGCCAGCAGCCCCTTTGTAGCTAGCGGGAGGGAGAAAGAGACCCAGTACTTC.

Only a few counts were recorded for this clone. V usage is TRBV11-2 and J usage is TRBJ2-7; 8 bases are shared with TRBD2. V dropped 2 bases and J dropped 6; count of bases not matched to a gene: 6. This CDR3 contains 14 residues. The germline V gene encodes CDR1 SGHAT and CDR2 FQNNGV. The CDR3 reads CASSLQREFGEQYF. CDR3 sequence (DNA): TGTGCCAGCAGCTTACAGCGGGAGTTCGGCGAGCAGTACTTC.

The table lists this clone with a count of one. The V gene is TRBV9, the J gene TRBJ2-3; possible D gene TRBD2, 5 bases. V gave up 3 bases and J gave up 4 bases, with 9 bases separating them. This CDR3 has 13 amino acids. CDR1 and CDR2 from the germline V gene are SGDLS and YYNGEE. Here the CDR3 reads CASSGQAADTQYF. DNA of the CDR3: TGTGCCAGCAGCGGACAAGCGGCAGATACGCAGTATTTT.

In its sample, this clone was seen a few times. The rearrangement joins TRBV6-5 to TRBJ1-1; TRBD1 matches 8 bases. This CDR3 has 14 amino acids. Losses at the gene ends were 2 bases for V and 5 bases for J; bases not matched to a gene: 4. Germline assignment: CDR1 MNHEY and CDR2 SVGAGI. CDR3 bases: TGTGCCAGCAGTTACCGGACAGGGAGTACTGAAGCTTTCTTT. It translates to CASSYRTGSTEAFF.